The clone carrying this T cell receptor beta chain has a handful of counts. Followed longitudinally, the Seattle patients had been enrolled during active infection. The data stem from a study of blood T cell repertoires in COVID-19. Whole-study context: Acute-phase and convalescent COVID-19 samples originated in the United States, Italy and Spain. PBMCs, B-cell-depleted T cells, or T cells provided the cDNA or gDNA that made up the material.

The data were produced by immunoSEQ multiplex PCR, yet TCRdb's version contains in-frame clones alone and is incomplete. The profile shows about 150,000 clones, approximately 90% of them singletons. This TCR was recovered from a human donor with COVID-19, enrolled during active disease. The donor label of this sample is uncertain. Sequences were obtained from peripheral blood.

The CDR3 spells CASSHTGGTFTEAFF. CDR3 DNA sequence: TGTGCCAGCAGTCACACGGGGGGGACGTTCACTGAAGCTTTCTTT. The V and J genes are TRBV6-5 and TRBJ1-1; D possibly corresponds to TRBD1 (5 bases). V was shortened by 5 bases and J by 4 bases, with 17 bases between the two germline ends. CDR3 size: 15 residues. Germline lookup yields CDR1 MNHEY and CDR2 SVGAGI.